The present T cell receptor beta chain was sequenced within a study of PD-1 blockade in classical Hodgkin lymphoma. Study-wide findings and caveats: Repertoires differed for reasons still undefined, possibly disease activity or prior therapy. Relapsed/refractory patients reportedly had lower baseline diversity than newly diagnosed patients.

Time point denoted: newly diagnosed, previously untreated cHL patient sample. The method was immunoSEQ multiplex PCR; TCRdb's version includes in-frame clones alone and lacks a portion of them. Of approximately 17,000 clones in the sample, around 90% were seen once. Details on this clone: Its antigen remains unidentified.

Germline assignment: CDR1 SGDLS and CDR2 YYNGEE. Trimming shortened V by 2 bases and J by 2 bases, and 6 bases separated the two germline ends. The CDR3 totals 13 residues. The chain has TRBV9 and TRBJ2-3, with a possible D match to TRBD2 (5 bases). The specimen sequenced was peripheral blood mononuclear cells (PBMCs). The clonotype comes from a human donor with classical Hodgkin lymphoma. In nucleotides, the CDR3 is TGTGCCAGCAGCGTGCGGGTCACAGATACGCAGTATTTT. Translation gives CASSVRVTDTQYF. The complete variable domain, with remaining parts taken from reference TRBV9 and TRBJ2-3, reads DSGVTQTPKHLITATGQRVTLRCSPRSGDLSVYWYQQSLDQGLQFLIQYYNGEERAKGNILERFSAQQFPDLHSELNLSSLELGDSALYFCASSVRVTDTQYFGPGTRLTVL.